This entry is about one T cell receptor (beta chain). This entry belongs to a study of blood T cell repertoires in COVID-19. Study as a whole: Acute and convalescent COVID-19 specimens originated in the United States, Italy and Spain. PBMCs, B-cell-depleted T cells, or T cells provided the cDNA or gDNA that made up the material.

As processed by the authors: The authors estimated nucleated cell counts from reference gene primer amplification. Only in-frame clones appear in the TCRdb table, and some are missing; sequencing was by immunoSEQ multiplex PCR. V and J calls and clone size are given by that table; D and trimming were obtained from the DNA. The sample includes approximately 46,000 clones, about 89% of them seen just once. Sequenced sample: peripheral blood. The TCR comes from a man between 60 and 75 years old with active or convalescent COVID-19.

The CDR3 protein is CSSFGLGGYTF. The CDR3 nucleotides read TGCAGTTCCTTCGGTCTAGGTGGCTACACCTTC. This chain links TRBV20-1 with TRBJ1-2, with no clear D. V lost 8 bases, J lost 7 bases, and 14 bases lay in between. The CDR3 totals 11 residues. The V gene's germline CDR1 is DFQATT and CDR2 SNEGSKA (reference sequence).